This T cell receptor beta chain comes out of a study of response to subunit inactivated influenza vaccine. The CDR3 is 17 amino acids. V was trimmed by 6 bases and J by 3 bases, leaving 21 bases between them. Via MiXCR, TCRdb re-called the RT-PCR reads, giving one row per CDR3 protein. In the table there are more than 450,000 distinct CDR3 sequences, less than 8% of which are singletons. The material was PBMCs from blood, obtained about 23 months after vaccination. This TCR was sampled from a man in his fifties or sixties who received an inactivated influenza vaccine. The chain combines TRBV12-3 or TRBV12-4 with TRBJ1-5, with a possible D match to TRBD1 (6 bases). This CDR3 is CASSHFLGHRDNQPQHF. The CDR3 region has the DNA TGTGCCAGCAGCCACTTTCTGGGACACCGGGACAATCAGCCCCAGCATTTT.